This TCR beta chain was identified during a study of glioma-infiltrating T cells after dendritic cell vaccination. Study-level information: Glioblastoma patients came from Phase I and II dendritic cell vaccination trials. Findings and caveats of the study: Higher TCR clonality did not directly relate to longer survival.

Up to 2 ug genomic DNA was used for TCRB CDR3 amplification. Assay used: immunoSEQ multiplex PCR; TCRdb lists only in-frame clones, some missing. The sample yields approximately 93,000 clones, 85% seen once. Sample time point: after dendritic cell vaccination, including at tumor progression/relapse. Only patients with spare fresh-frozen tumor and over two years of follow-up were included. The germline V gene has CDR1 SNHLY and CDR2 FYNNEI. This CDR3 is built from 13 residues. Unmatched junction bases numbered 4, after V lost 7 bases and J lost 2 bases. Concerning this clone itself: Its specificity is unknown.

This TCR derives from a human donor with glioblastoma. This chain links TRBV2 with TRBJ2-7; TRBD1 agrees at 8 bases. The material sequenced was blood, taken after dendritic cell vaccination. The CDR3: CASTWTGTYEQYF. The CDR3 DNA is TGTGCCAGCACCTGGACAGGGACCTACGAGCAGTACTTC. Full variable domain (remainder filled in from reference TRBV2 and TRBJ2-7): EPEVTQTPSHQVTQMGQEVILRCVPISNHLYFYWYRQILGQKVEFLVSFYNNEISEKSEIFDDQFSVERPDGSNFTLKIRSTKLEDSAMYFCASTWTGTYEQYFGPGTRLTVT.